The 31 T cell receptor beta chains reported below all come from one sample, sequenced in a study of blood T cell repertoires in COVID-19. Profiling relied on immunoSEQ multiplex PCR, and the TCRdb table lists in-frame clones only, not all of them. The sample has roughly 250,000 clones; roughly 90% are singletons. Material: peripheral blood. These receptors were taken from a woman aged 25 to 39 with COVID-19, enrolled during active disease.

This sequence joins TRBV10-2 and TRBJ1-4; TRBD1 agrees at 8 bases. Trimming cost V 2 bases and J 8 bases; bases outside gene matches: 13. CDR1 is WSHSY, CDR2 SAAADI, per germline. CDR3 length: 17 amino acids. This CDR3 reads CASSEKGTGGFREKLFF. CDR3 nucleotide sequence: TGCGCCAGCAGTGAGAAAGGGACAGGAGGATTCAGAGAAAAACTGTTTTTT.

This CDR3 reads CASSFNLGAREAFF. The CDR3, as DNA: TGTGCCAGCAGTTTTAACTTGGGAGCCAGGGAAGCTTTCTTT. V gene TRBV27 combines with J gene TRBJ1-1, with D unresolved. Trimming took 3 bases from V and 8 from J, leaving 16 bases between them. This CDR3 spans 14 amino acids. The V gene's germline CDR1 is MNHEY and CDR2 SMNVEV (reference sequence).

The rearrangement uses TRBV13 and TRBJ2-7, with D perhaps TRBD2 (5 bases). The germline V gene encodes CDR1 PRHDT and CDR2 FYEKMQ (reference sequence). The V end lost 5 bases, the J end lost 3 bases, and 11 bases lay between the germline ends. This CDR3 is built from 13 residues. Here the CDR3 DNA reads TGTGCCAGCAGCCCCGGGAATTACTACGAGCAGTACTTC. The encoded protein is CASSPGNYYEQYF.

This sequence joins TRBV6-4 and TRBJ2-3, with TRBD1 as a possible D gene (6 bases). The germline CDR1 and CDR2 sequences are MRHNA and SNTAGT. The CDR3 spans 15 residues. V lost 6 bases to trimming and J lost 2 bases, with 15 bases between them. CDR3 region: CASSPGDTHTDTQYF. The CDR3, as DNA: TGTGCCAGCAGCCCCGGGGACACCCACACAGATACGCAGTATTTT.

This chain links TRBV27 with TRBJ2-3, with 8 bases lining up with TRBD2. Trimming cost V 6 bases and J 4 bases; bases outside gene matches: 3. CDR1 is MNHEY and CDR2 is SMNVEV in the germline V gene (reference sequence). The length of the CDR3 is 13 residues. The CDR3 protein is CASRASGSDTQYF. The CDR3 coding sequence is TGTGCCAGCAGAGCTAGCGGGTCAGATACGCAGTATTTT.

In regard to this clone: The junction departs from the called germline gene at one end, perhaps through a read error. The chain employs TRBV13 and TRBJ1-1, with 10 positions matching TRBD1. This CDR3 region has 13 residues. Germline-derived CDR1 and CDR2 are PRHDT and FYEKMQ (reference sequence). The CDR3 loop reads CASSFSGGQGRLF. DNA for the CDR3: TGTGCCAGCAGCTTTAGCGGGGGACAGGGGAGGCTCTTT.

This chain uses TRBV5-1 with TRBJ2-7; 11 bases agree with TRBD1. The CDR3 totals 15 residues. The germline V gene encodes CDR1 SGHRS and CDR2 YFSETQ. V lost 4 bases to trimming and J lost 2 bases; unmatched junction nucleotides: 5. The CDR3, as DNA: TGCGCCAGCAGCCCCGGACAGGGGGCCACCTACGAGCAGTACTTC. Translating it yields CASSPGQGATYEQYF.

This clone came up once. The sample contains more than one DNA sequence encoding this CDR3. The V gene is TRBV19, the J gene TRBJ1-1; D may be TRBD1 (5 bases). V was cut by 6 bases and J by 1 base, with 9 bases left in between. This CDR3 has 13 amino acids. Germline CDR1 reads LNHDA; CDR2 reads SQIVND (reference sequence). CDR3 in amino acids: CASSVTGNTEAFF. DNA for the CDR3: TGTGCCAGTAGCGTTACAGGGAACACTGAAGCTTTCTTT.

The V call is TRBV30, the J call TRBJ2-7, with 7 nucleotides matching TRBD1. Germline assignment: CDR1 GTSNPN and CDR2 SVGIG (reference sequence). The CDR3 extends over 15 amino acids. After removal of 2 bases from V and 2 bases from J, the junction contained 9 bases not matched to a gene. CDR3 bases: TGTGCCTGGAGTAGTACAGGGGTTTGGGCCTACGAGCAGTACTTC. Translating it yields CAWSSTGVWAYEQYF.

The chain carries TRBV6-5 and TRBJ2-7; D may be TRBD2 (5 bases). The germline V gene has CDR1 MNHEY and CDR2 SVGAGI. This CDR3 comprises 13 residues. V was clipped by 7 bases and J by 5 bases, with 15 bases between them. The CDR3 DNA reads TGTGCCAGCATCCCCGGGCGGGTCCACGAGCAGTACTTC. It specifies CASIPGRVHEQYF.

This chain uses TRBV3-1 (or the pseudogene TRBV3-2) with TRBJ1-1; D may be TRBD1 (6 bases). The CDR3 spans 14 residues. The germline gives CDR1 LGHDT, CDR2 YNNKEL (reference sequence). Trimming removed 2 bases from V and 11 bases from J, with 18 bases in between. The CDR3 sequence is CASSQNRVNLEAFF. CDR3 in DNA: TGTGCCAGCAGCCAAAACAGGGTGAACCTCGAGGCTTTCTTT.

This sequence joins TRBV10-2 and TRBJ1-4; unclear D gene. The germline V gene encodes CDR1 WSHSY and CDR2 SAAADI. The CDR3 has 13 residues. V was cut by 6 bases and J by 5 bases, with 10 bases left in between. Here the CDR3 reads CASSLTENEKLFF. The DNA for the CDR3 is TGCGCCAGCAGCCTGACGGAGAATGAAAAACTGTTTTTT.

The CDR3 loop reads CASSFAGRGTEAFF. The DNA of the CDR3 is TGTGCCAGCAGCTTTGCGGGCAGGGGCACTGAAGCTTTCTTT. The J gene is TRBJ1-1, the V gene TRBV5-4, with D possibly TRBD1 on 6 matching bases. The CDR3 sequence is 14 residues long. The V and J ends lost 2 bases and 4 bases respectively, with 12 bases between them. Per germline, CDR1 SGHNT and CDR2 YYREEE (reference sequence). Filled out from reference TRBV5-4 and TRBJ1-1, the complete variable domain reads ETGVTQSPTHLIKTRGQQVTLRCSSQSGHNTVSWYQQALGQGPQFIFQYYREEENGRGNFPPRFSGLQFPNYSSELNVNALELDDSALYLCASSFAGRGTEAFFGQGTRLTVV.

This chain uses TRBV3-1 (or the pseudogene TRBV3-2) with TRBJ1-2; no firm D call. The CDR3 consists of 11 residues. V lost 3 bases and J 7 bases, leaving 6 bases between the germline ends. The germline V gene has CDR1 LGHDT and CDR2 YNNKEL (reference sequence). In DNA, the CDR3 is TGTGCCAGCAGCCACTACGCTGGCTACACCTTC. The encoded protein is CASSHYAGYTF.

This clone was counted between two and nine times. CDR3 nucleotide sequence: TGTGCCAGCAGCTTGGGACATCAGACGTCGTATTTT. Protein product: CASSLGHQTSYF. The rearrangement links TRBV7-9 to TRBJ1-3; possible D gene TRBD1, 6 bases. V was shortened by 3 bases and J by 16 bases, with 16 bases between the two germline ends. The length of the CDR3 is 12 residues. Germline V gene lookup returns CDR1 SEHNR and CDR2 FQNEAQ (reference sequence).

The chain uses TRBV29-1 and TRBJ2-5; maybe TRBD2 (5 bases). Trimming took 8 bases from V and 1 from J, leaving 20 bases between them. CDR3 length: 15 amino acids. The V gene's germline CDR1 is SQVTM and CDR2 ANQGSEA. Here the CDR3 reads CSWQGRIGLQETQYF. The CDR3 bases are TGCAGCTGGCAAGGACGCATCGGACTCCAAGAGACCCAGTACTTC.

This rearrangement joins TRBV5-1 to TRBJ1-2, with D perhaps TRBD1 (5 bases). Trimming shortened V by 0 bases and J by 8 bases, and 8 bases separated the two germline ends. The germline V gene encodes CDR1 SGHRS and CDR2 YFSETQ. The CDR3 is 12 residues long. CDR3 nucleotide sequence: TGCGCCAGCAGCTTGGGCGGGGACGGCTACACCTTC. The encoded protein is CASSLGGDGYTF.

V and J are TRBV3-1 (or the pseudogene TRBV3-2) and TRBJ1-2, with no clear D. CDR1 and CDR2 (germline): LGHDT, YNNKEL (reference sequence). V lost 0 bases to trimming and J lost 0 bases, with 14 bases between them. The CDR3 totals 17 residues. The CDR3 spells CASSQEVGGRANYGYTF. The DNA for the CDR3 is TGTGCCAGCAGCCAAGAAGTTGGCGGTCGGGCTAACTATGGCTACACCTTC.

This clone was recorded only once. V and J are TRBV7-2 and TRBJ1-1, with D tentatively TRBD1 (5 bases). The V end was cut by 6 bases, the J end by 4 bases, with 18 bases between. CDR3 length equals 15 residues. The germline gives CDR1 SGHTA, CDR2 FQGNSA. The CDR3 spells CASRPSGAWGTEAFF. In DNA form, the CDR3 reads TGTGCCAGCAGGCCTAGTGGGGCTTGGGGCACTGAAGCTTTCTTT.

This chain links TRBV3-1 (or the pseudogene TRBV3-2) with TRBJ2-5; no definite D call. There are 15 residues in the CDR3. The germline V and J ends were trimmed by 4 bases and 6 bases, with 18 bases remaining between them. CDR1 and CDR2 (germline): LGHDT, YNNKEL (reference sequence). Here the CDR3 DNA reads TGTGCCAGCAGCCTTTCCCAGCAGCTAGAGAAGACCCAGTACTTC. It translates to CASSLSQQLEKTQYF.

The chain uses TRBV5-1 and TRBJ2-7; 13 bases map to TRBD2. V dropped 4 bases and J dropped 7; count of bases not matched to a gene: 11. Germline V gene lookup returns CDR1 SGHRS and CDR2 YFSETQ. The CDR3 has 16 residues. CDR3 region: CASSPTSGGPSGEQYF. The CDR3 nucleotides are TGCGCCAGCAGCCCGACTAGCGGGGGGCCCTCTGGAGAGCAGTACTTC.

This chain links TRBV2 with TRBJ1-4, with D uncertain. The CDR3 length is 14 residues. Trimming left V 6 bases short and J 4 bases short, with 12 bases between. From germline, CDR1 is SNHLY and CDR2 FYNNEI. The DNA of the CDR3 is TGTGCCAGCAGCGGCGGACTGATTAATGAAAAACTGTTTTTT. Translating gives CASSGGLINEKLFF.

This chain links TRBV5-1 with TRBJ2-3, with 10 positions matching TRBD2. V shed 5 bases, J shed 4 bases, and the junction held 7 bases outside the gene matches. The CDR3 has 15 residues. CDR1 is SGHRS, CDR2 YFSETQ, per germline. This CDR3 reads CASSHTTSGSDTQYF. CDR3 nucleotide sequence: TGCGCCAGCAGTCATACGACTAGCGGGTCAGATACGCAGTATTTT.

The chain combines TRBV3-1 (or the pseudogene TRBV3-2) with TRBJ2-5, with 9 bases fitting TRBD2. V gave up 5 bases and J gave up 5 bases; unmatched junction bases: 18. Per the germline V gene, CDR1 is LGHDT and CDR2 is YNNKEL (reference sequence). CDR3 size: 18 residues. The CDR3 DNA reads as TGTGCCAGCAGCTACAATCCGAGAGCGGGGGGACAACGGGAGACCCAGTACTTC. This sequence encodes CASSYNPRAGGQRETQYF.

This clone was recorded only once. The CDR3 region is CSASRGGPGRGKAETQYF. CDR3 nucleotide sequence: TGCAGTGCTAGTAGGGGAGGCCCGGGAAGGGGCAAAGCCGAGACCCAGTACTTC. The chain is built from TRBV20-1 and TRBJ2-5; a possible D gene is TRBD2 (6 bases). The CDR3 extends over 18 amino acids. Germline CDR1 reads DFQATT; CDR2 reads SNEGSKA (reference sequence). The V gene lost 3 bases and the J gene lost 5 bases, with 28 bases spanning the gap.

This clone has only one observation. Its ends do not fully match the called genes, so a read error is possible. The CDR3 protein is CASSSAQDRVF. In DNA form, the CDR3 reads TGTGCCAGCAGTTCCGCGCAGGACAGGGTTTTT. The J gene is TRBJ1-4, the V gene TRBV2; 8 nucleotides line up with TRBD1. The CDR3 has 11 residues. Germline V gene lookup returns CDR1 SNHLY and CDR2 FYNNEI.

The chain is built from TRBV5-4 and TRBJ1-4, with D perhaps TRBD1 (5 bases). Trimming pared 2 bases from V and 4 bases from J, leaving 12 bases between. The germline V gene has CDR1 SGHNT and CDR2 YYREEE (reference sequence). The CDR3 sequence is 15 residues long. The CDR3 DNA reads TGTGCCAGCAGCTTTAGACAGCTAAATAATGAAAAACTGTTTTTT. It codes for CASSFRQLNNEKLFF.

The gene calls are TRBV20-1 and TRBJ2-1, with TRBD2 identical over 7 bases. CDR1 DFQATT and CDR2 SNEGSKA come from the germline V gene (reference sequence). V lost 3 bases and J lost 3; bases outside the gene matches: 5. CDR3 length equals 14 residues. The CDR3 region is CSASPGGNYNEQFF. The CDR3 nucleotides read TGCAGTGCTAGTCCCGGGGGGAACTACAATGAGCAGTTCTTC.

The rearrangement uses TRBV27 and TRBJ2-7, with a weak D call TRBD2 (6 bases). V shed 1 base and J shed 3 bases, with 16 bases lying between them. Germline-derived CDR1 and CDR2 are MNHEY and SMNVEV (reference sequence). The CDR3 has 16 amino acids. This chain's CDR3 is CASSLYRGSPYYEQYF. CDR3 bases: TGTGCCAGCAGTTTATACCGGGGGTCCCCATACTACGAGCAGTACTTC.

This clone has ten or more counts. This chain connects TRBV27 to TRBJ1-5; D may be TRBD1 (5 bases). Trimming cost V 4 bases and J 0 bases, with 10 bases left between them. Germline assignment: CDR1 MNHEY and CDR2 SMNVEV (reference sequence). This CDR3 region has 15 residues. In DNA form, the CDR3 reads TGTGCCAGCAGTTCGACAGTCTATAGCAATCAGCCCCAGCATTTT. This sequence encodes CASSSTVYSNQPQHF.

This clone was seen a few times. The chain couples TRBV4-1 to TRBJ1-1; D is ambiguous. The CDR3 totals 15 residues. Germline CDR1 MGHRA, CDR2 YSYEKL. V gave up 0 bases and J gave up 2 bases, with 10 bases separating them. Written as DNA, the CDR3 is TGCGCCAGCAGCCAAGATTGGAGGGTAAACACTGAAGCTTTCTTT. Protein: CASSQDWRVNTEAFF.